The present entry profiles one T cell receptor beta chain with its context. Its antigen is still unknown. This sample is part of a study of breast tumors, draining lymph nodes, adjacent tissues. General observations from the study: Tumor T cell lymph node origin was a supported hypothesis, not proven.

CDR3 length: 15 residues. Germline CDR1 is SGHRS and CDR2 is YFSETQ. V was trimmed by 4 bases and J by 3 bases, leaving 15 bases between them. Axillary draining lymph nodes of breast cancer patients supplied the node samples. In TCRdb, the multiplex PCR reads were re-called with MiXCR into one record per CDR3 protein. Counted here are approximately 230,000 distinct CDR3 sequences, less than 40% occurring once; the ten biggest clones make up 3% to 4%. V is TRBV5-1 and J is TRBJ2-3; D could derive from TRBD1 or TRBD2 (6 bases each). The material sequenced was axillary lymph node tissue. This clonotype originated in a female donor with breast cancer. Some clones in this sample may be carry-over from other donors' samples. CDR3 amino acids: CASSLFGGTTDTQYF. The CDR3, as DNA: TGCGCCAGCAGCCTCTTTGGCGGGACAACAGATACGCAGTATTTT.